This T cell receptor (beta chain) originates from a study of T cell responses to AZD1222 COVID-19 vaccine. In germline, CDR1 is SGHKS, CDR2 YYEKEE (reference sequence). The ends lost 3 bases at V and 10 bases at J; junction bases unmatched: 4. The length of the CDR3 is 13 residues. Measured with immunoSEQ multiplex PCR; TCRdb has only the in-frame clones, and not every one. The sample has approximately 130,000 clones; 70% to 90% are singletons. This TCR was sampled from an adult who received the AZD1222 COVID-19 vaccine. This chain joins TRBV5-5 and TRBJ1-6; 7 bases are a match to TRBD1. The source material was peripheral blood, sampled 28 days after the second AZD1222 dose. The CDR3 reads CASSSLGGSPLHF. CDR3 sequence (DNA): TGTGCCAGCAGCTCGCTAGGGGGCTCACCCCTCCACTTT.